This T cell receptor beta chain stems from a study of blood T cells in healthy people across ages. The study's findings and limits: Fewer expanded clones and more diversity marked long-lived versus aged donors. Observed TCR beta diversity per million T cells went down as age went up. This fall followed a roughly linear course with age. From one million sequenced T cells, diversity estimates were lower bounds.

Sample-barcoded 5' priming and a J-beta primer mix drove a second PCR of roughly 6 to 12 cycles. The template-switch adaptor, which had 12 random nucleotides, put a tag on each cDNA molecule. A single record per CDR3 protein comes from TCRdb applying MiXCR to the 5' RACE reads. Of 890,000 or so distinct CDR3 sequences in the sample, roughly 60% were seen once. Worth noting for this clonotype: Its antigen is as yet unknown.

V dropped 2 bases and J dropped 5 bases, with 4 bases sitting between them. The CDR3 is made up of 12 amino acids. Germline CDR1 LGHNT, CDR2 FRNRAP. The clonotype was recovered from a man aged 25 to 40 in good health. The chain has TRBV12-5 and TRBJ2-1; D call uncertain. Sequencing was carried out using blood. The CDR3 loop reads CASGLYDNEQFF. CDR3 nucleotide sequence: TGTGCTAGTGGTTTGTACGACAATGAGCAGTTCTTC.